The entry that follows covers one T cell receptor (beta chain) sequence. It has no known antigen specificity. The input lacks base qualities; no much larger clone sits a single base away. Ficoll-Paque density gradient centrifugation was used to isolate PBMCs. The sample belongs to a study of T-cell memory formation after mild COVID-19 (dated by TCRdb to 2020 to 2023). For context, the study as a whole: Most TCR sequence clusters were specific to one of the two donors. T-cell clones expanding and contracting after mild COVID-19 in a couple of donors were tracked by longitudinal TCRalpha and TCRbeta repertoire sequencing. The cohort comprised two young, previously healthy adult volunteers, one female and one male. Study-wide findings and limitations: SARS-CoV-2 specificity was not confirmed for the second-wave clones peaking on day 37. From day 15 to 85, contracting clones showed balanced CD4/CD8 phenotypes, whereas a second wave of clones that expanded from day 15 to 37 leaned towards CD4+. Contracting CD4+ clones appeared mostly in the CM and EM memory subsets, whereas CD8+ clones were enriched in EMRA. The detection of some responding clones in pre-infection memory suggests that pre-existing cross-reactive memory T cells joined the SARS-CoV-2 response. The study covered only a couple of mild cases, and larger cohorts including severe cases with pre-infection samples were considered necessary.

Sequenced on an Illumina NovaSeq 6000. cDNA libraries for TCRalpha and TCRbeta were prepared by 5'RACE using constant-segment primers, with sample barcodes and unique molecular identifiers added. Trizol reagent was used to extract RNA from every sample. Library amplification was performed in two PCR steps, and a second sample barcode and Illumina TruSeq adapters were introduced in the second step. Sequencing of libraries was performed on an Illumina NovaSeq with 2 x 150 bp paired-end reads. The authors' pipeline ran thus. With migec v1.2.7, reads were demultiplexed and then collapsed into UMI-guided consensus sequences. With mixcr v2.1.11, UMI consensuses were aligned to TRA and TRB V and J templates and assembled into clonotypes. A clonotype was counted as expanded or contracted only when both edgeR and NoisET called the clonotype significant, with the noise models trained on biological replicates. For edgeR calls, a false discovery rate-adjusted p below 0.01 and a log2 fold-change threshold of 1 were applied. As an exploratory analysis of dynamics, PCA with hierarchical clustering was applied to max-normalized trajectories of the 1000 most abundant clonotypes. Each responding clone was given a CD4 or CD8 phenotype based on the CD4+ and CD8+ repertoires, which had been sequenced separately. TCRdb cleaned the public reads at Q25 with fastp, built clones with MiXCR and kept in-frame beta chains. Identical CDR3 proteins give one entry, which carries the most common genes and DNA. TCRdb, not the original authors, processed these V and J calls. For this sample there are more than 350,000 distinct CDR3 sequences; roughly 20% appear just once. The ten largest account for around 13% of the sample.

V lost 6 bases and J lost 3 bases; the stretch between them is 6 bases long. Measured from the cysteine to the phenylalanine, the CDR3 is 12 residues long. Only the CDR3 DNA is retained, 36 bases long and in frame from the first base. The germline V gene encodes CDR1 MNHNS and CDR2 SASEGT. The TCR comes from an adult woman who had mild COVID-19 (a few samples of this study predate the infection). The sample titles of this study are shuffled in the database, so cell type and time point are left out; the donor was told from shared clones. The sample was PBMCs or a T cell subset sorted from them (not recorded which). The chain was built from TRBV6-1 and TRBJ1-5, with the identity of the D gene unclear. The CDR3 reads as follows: CASSVTNQPQHF. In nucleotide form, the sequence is TGTGCCAGCAGCGTTACCAATCAGCCCCAGCATTTT.